This T cell receptor (beta chain) was sequenced during a study of cytomegalovirus exposure and HLA in healthy donors. Study findings and constraints: Reports credit the classifier with highly specific, highly sensitive diagnosis of cytomegalovirus status. The investigators catalogued 150 to 200 TCR beta chains as cytomegalovirus-associated. An analysis that was carried out later associated 16,951 TCR beta sequences with HLA alleles at 0.05 false discovery rate.

With respect to this clone: Its antigen is unknown.

Germline loops: CDR1 SGHTA, CDR2 FQGNSA. The CDR3 extends over 14 amino acids. The V end lost 5 bases, the J end lost 3 bases, and 13 bases lay between the germline ends. Vbeta (60) and Jbeta (13) primers were used in the PCR. TCRdb's table, derived via immunoSEQ multiplex PCR, lists solely in-frame clones and lacks some. The sample carries roughly 200,000 clones, 70% to 85% recorded once. The TCR sequence derives from a woman aged 60 to 75 in good health and CMV-seropositive. This chain joins TRBV7-2 and TRBJ1-1; a weak D match, TRBD1 (5 bases). The specimen sequenced was PBMCs. CDR3 DNA: TGTGCCAGCAGCCCGCGGGGGGATGACACTGAAGCTTTCTTT. Translation gives CASSPRGDDTEAFF.